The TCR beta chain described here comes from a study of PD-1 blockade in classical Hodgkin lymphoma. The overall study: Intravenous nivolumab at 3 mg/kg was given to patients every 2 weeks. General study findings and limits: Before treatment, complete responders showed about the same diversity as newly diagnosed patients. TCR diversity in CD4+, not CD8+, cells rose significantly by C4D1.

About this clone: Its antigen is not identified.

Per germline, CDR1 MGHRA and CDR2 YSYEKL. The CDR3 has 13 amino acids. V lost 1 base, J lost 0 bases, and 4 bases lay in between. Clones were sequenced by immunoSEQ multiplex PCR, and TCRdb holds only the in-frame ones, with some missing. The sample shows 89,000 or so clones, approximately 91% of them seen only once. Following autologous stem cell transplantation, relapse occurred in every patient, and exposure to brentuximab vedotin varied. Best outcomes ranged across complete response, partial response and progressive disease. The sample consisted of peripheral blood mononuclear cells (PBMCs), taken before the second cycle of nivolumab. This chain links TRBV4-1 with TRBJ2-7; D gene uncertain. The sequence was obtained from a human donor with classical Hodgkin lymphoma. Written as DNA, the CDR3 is TGCGCCAGCAGCCAAGCACCCTCCTACGAGCAGTACTTC. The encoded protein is CASSQAPSYEQYF.